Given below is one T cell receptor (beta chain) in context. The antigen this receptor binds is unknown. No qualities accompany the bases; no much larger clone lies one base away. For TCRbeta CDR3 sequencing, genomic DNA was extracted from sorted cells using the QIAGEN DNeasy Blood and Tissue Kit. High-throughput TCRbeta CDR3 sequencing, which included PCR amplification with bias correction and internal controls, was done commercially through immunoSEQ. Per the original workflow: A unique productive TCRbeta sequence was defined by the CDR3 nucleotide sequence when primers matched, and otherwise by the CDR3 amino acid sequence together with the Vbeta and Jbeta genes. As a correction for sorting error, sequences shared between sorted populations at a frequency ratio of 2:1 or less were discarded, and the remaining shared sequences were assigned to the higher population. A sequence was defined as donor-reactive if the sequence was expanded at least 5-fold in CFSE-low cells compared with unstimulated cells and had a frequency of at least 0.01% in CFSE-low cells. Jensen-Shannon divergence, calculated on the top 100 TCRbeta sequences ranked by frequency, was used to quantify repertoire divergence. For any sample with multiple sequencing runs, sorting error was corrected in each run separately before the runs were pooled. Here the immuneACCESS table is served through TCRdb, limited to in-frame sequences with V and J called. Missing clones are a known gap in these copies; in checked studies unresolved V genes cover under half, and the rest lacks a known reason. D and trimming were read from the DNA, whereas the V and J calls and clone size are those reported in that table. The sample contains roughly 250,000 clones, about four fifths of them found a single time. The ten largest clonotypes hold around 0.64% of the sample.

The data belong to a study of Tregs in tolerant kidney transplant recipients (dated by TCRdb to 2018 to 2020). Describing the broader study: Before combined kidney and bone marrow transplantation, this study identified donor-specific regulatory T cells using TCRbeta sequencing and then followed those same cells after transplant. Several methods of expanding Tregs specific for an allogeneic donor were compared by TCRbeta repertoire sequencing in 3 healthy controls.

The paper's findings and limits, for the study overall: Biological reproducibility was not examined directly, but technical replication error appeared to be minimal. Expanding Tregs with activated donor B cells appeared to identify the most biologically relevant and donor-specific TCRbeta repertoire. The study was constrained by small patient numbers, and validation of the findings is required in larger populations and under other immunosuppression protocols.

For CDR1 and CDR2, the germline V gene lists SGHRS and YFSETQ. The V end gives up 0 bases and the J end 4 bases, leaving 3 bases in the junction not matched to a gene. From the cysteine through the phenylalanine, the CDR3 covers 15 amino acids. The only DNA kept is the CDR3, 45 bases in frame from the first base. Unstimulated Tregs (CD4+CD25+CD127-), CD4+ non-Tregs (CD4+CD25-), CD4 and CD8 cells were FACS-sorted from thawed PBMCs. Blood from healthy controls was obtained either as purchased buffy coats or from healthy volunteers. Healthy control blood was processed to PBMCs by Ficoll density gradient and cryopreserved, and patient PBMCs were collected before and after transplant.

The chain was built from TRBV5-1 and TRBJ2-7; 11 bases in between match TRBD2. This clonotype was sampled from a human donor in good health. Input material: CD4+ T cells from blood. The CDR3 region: CASSLASGRQYEQYF. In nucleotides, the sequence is TGCGCCAGCAGCTTGGCTAGCGGGAGGCAATACGAGCAGTACTTC.